The next 15 T cell receptor beta chains were all read from a single sample in a study of shared clonotypes between healthy human individuals (TCRdb year 2020). Library prep was done by the immunoSEQ multiplex PCR assay. TCRdb took this table from immuneACCESS and kept in-frame rearrangements with V and J called. Such tables lack part of the clones; where checked against another copy, unresolved V genes explain under half of the gap, and the rest is unexplained. In all, the sample holds roughly 700,000 clones, and around 72% of those were seen once. Clones ranked in the top ten supply less than 2% of the sample. The sequenced sample consisted of memory CD4+ T cells sorted from blood. The cell subset or site label corresponds to: CD45RA-negative fraction. Receptors originate from a woman aged 25-40 years in good health.

The J gene is TRBJ1-4, the V gene TRBV5-1, with D hard to call. There are 14 residues in the CDR3. The ends were cut back, 6 bases at V and 8 bases at J, with 17 bases in the middle. Germline V gives CDR1 SGHRS, CDR2 YFSETQ. The CDR3 loop is CASTPGTSLEKLFF. The CDR3 DNA is TGCGCCAGCACCCCGGGTACATCGCTGGAAAAACTGTTTTTT.

This clone has only one observation. V gene TRBV19 combines with J gene TRBJ1-2; 8 nucleotides align to TRBD1. V lost 8 bases and J lost 4; bases outside the gene matches: 15. The CDR3 has 16 residues. Germline loops: CDR1 LNHDA, CDR2 SQIVND (reference sequence). DNA of the CDR3: TGTGCCAGTCCCCCAGCCCCAGGGGGCGCCGGCTATGGCTACACCTTC. It encodes CASPPAPGGAGYGYTF.

The gene calls are TRBV28 and TRBJ1-4; D unresolved. This CDR3 comprises 15 residues. The V and J ends lost 1 base and 8 bases respectively, with 14 bases between them. The germline CDR1 and CDR2 sequences are MDHEN and SYDVKM. The CDR3 DNA is TGTGCCAGCAGTTTATCTGGGAGTCGAGGCGAAAAACTGTTTTTT. It yields the protein CASSLSGSRGEKLFF.

The CDR3, as DNA: TGTGCCAGCAGCCCCAACGGACTAGCGGGAGACGAGCAGTACTTC. This codes for CASSPNGLAGDEQYF. This chain connects TRBV9 to TRBJ2-7, with 13 bases fitting TRBD2. The CDR3 sequence is 15 residues long. The junction had 6 bases not matched to a gene; V was cut back by 4 bases and J by 5 bases. Germline CDR1 is SGDLS and CDR2 is YYNGEE. The full variable domain, rest sourced from reference TRBV9 and TRBJ2-7, is DSGVTQTPKHLITATGQRVTLRCSPRSGDLSVYWYQQSLDQGLQFLIQYYNGEERAKGNILERFSAQQFPDLHSELNLSSLELGDSALYFCASSPNGLAGDEQYFGPGTRLTVT.

DNA of the CDR3: TGCGCCAGCAGCTCGGCGGACTATCGGGTCGGCGAGCAGTACTTC. Translating gives CASSSADYRVGEQYF. The V and J genes are TRBV5-1 and TRBJ2-7; possibly TRBD2 for D (6 bases). Germline assignment: CDR1 SGHRS and CDR2 YFSETQ. The CDR3 consists of 15 residues. Between the trimmed V and J ends, which lost 3 bases and 6 bases, there was a span of 19 bases.

This clone came up once. The V call is TRBV6-1, the J call TRBJ2-7, with D unclear. The CDR3 covers 12 residues. Germline V gene sequence: CDR1 MNHNS, CDR2 SASEGT. Trimming removed 1 base from V and 2 bases from J, with 3 bases in between. The CDR3 protein is CASSEETYEQYF. For the CDR3, the DNA is TGTGCCAGCAGTGAAGAAACCTACGAGCAGTACTTC.

This clone was detected only a few times. This chain connects TRBV5-1 to TRBJ2-5, with D tentatively TRBD2 (6 bases). With 0 bases removed from V and 5 bases from J, the gap between germline ends came to 11 bases. Germline V lookup: CDR1 SGHRS, CDR2 YFSETQ. The CDR3 covers 14 residues. The CDR3 DNA follows: TGCGCCAGCAGCTTGGGGGCGGAGGGGGAGACCCAGTACTTC. Translating it yields CASSLGAEGETQYF.

The chain joins TRBV27 to TRBJ2-7; D might be TRBD2 (7 bases). CDR3 length: 14 residues. Trimming shortened V by 5 bases and J by 4 bases, and 15 bases separated the two germline ends. CDR1 is MNHEY, CDR2 SMNVEV, per germline (reference sequence). CDR3 DNA: TGTGCCAGCAGTCCACAGGGAGGGTGGTACGAGCAGTACTTC. This encodes CASSPQGGWYEQYF.

There are a few counts of this clone. The gene calls are TRBV11-2 and TRBJ2-5; D ambiguous. The closer fit of TRBJ2-7 to the DNA end suggests the J call may be wrong. Germline CDR1 SGHAT, CDR2 FQNNGV. The length of the CDR3 is 13 residues. CDR3 region: CASSYRTDPEQYF. In nucleotides, the CDR3 is TGTGCCAGCAGCTATAGGACGGATCCCGAGCAGTACTTC.

A note on this clone: A clone one base away is much larger, so this may be a read error. The rearrangement joins TRBV6-5 to TRBJ2-7; D could derive from TRBD1 or TRBD2 (5 bases each). The V gene lost 5 bases and the J gene lost 6 bases, with 20 bases spanning the gap. This CDR3 has 15 amino acids. Germline V gene data show CDR1 as MNHEY and CDR2 as SVGAGI. CDR3 in amino acids: CASSLLWDGPREQYF. As DNA, the CDR3 is TGTGCCAGCAGTCTCCTGTGGGACGGACCTCGCGAGCAGTACTTC.

The rearrangement links TRBV7-9 to TRBJ2-5; 8 bases are a match to TRBD2. The CDR3 has 16 residues. CDR1 is SEHNR, CDR2 FQNEAQ, per germline (reference sequence). V was clipped by 5 bases and J by 5 bases; unmatched bases: 13. The CDR3 loop is CASSPPTSARVETQYF. CDR3 nucleotides: TGTGCCAGCAGCCCACCGACTAGCGCTAGGGTGGAGACCCAGTACTTC.

This clone was found a few times. The chain is built from TRBV19 and TRBJ1-1; 8 bases align to TRBD1. Germline-derived CDR1 and CDR2 are LNHDA and SQIVND (reference sequence). This CDR3 region has 14 residues. Trimming removed 5 bases from V and 4 bases from J; junction bases left unmatched: 6. The CDR3 sequence is CASSSGQGSTEAFF. The CDR3 nucleotides read TGTGCCAGTAGTTCCGGACAGGGAAGCACTGAAGCTTTCTTT.

The J gene is TRBJ2-1, the V gene TRBV7-3; TRBD2 matches at 7 bases. The V segment lost 0 bases and the J segment 7 bases; nucleotides outside the gene matches: 9. The CDR3 is 16 residues long. The germline V gene encodes CDR1 SGHTA and CDR2 FQGTGA. Written as DNA, the CDR3 is TGTGCCAGCAGCTTAACCGCGACTAGCCTTTCGAATGAGCAGTTCTTC. It specifies CASSLTATSLSNEQFF. The whole variable domain, filled in from reference TRBV7-3 and TRBJ2-1, reads GAGVSQTPSNKVTEKGKYVELRCDPISGHTALYWYRQSLGQGPEFLIYFQGTGAADDSGLPNDRFFAVRPEGSVSTLKIQRTERGDSAVYLCASSLTATSLSNEQFFGPGTRLTVL.

The V call is TRBV7-8, the J call TRBJ2-3, with a weak D call TRBD2 (6 bases). Trimming stripped 4 bases from V and 4 bases from J, with 9 bases between. CDR3 length: 13 amino acids. CDR1 SGHVS and CDR2 FQNEAQ come from the germline V gene. The CDR3 spells CASSSREADTQYF. The CDR3 DNA reads as TGTGCCAGCAGCTCGAGGGAGGCAGATACGCAGTATTTT.

The chain uses TRBV5-5 and TRBJ2-1, with D possibly TRBD2 on 5 matching bases. The CDR3 consists of 13 residues. The V gene lost 1 base and the J gene lost 9 bases, with 11 bases spanning the gap. Germline CDR1 is SGHKS and CDR2 is YYEKEE (reference sequence). For the CDR3, the DNA is TGTGCCAGCAGCTTGTACCTGAGGGCTGAGCAGTTCTTC. Amino acid sequence: CASSLYLRAEQFF.